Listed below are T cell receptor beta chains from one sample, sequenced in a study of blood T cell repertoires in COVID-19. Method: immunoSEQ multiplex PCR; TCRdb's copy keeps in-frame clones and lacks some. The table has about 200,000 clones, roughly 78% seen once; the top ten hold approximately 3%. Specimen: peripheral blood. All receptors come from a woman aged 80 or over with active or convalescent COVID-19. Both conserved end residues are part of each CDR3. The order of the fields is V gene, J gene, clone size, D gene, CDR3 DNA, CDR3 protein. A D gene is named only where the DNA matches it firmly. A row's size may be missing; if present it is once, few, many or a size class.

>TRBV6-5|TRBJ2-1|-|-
TGTGCCAGCAGTTGGGGGGAGAGTGAGCAGTTCTTC
CASSWGESEQFF
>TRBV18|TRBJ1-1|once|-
TGTGCCAGCTCACCCTCGACAGGCGTCACCACTGAAGCTTTCTTT
CASSPSTGVTTEAFF
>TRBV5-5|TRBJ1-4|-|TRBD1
TGTGCCAGCAGCACTCAGGGGGGCCCTAATGAAAAACTGTTTTTT
CASSTQGGPNEKLFF
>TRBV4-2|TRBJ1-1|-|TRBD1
TGTGCCAGCAGTCAAAGACAGGGGTTAGGCACTGAAGCTTTCTTT
CASSQRQGLGTEAFF
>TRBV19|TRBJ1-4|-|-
TGTGCCAGTAGAAGGGCCCTAGGGGCCGAAAAACTGTTTTTT
CASRRALGAEKLFF
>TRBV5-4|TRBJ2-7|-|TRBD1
TGTGCCAGCAGCGGGGGGACAGGGGGCAAAAAAGCTTACGAGCAGTACTTC
CASSGGTGGKKAYEQYF
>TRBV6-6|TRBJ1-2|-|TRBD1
TGTGCCAGCAAAGAGACAGGGGCGACGTGGAACTATGGCTACACCTTC
CASKETGATWNYGYTF
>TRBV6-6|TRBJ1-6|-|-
TGTGCCAGCAGTTATGTACCGACAGCTACCAATTCACCCCTCCACTTT
CASSYVPTATNSPLHF
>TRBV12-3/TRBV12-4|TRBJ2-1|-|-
TGTGCCAGCAGTTTTAGCGGACGGGGTGAGCAGTTCTTC
CASSFSGRGEQFF
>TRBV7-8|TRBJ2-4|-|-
TGTGCCAGCAGCCACGGGAACATTCAGTACTTC
CASSHGNIQYF
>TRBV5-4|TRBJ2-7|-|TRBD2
TGTGCCAGCAGCATTACTAGGACTAGCGGGGGGAACGAGCAGTACTTC
CASSITRTSGGNEQYF
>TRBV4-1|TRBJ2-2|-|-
-
CASSSGQGNTGELFF
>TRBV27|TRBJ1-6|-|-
TGTGCCAGCAGTTTAGAGGTTCCTTATAATTCACCCCTCCACTTT
CASSLEVPYNSPLHF
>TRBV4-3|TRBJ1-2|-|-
TGCGCCAGCCACCTCGCGGGGGCAGGCTATGGCTACACCTTC
CASHLAGAGYGYTF
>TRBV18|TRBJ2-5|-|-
TGTGCCAGCTCACTGGTGGCACAAGAGACCCAGTACTTC
CASSLVAQETQYF
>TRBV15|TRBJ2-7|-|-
TGTGCCACCAGCAGAGATTTCGGGAACCCGAGCTCCTACGAGCAGTACTTC
CATSRDFGNPSSYEQYF
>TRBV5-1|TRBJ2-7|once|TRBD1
TGCGCCAGCAGCGCTCGCGGGACAGGGCCCTACGAGCAGTACTTC
CASSARGTGPYEQYF
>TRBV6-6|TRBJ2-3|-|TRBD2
TGTGCCAGCAGCCTACGGAGCCGTCTATACACTAGCGCGCTGGGCACAGATACGCAGTATTTT
CASSLRSRLYTSALGTDTQYF
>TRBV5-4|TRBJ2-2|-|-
TGTGCCAGCAGCTTTTGGAGAACCGGGGCCGGGGAGCTGTTTTTT
CASSFWRTGAGELFF
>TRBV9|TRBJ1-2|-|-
TGTGCCAGCAGTTACATCTATGGCTACACCTTC
CASSYIYGYTF
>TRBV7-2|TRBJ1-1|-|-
TGTGCCAGCAGTCTCGGGGGGCGGACTGAAGCTTTCTTT
CASSLGGRTEAFF
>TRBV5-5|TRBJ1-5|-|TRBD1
TGTGCCAGCAGCTTGCAAGTTCCGGGACAGGCTTATCAGCCCCAGCATTTT
CASSLQVPGQAYQPQHF
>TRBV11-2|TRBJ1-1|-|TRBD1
TGTGCCAGCAGCACGCCGGACAGGGGGATATTGAACACTGAAGCTTTCTTT
CASSTPDRGILNTEAFF
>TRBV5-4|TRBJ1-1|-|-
TGTGCCAGCAAACCCGGGTGGGGACAACAGAACACTGAAGCTTTCTTT
CASKPGWGQQNTEAFF
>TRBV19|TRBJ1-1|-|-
TGTGCCAGTAGTATTTCCTGGCTGAACACTGAAGCTTTCTTT
CASSISWLNTEAFF
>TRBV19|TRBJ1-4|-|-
TGTGCCAGTAGTATAGACTTTCAGCGGACCGCAACTAATGAAAAACTGTTTTTT
CASSIDFQRTATNEKLFF
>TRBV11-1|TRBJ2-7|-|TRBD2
TGTGCCAGCAGCCCCCTAGCGGGGGGGCAGTACGAGCAGTACTTC
CASSPLAGGQYEQYF
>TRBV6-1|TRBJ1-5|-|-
TGTGCCAGCAGTTCGACAGGTTCGAATCAGCCCCAGCATTTT
CASSSTGSNQPQHF
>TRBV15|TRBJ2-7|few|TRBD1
TGTGCCACCAGCCTCGACAGGGCTTCCCACGAGCAGTACTTC
CATSLDRASHEQYF
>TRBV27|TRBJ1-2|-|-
TGTGCCAGCAGTCCCCGACTCGCGCACTATGGCTACACCTTC
CASSPRLAHYGYTF
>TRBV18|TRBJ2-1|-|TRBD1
TGTGCCAGCTCACCAACAGGGGGAGGTGAGCAGTTCTTC
CASSPTGGGEQFF
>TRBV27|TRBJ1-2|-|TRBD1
TGTGCCAGCAGTACCCGGACAGGCCGAAATACTGCCTATGGCTACACCTTC
CASSTRTGRNTAYGYTF
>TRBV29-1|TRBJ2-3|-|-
TGCAGCGTTGGGTCGGTCACAGATACGCAGTATTTT
CSVGSVTDTQYF
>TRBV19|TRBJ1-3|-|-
TGTGCCAGTAGTATAGGTCTCAGGGCAACTGGAAACACCATATATTTT
CASSIGLRATGNTIYF
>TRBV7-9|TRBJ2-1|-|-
TGTGCCAGCAGCTCCTCAGGGGAGAATGAGCAGTTCTTC
CASSSSGENEQFF
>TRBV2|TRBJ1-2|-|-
TGTGCCAGCACCCCCGACTATGGCTACACCTTC
CASTPDYGYTF